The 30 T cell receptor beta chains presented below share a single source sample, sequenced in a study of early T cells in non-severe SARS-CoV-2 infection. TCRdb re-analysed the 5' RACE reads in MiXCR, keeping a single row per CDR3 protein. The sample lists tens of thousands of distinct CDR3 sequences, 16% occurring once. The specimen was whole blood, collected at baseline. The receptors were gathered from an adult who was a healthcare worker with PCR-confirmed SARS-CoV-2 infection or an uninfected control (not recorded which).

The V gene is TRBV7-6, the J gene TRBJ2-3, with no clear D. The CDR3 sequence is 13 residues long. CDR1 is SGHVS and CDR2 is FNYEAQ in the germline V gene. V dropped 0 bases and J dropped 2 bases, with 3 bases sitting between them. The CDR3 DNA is TGTGCCAGCAGCTTAGCGGTCACAGATACGCAGTATTTT. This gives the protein CASSLAVTDTQYF. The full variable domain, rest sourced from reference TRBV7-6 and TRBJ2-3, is GAGVSQSPRYKVTKRGQDVALRCDPISGHVSLYWYRQALGQGPEFLTYFNYEAQQDKSGLPNDRFSAERPEGSISTLTIQRTEQRDSAMYRCASSLAVTDTQYFGPGTRLTVL.

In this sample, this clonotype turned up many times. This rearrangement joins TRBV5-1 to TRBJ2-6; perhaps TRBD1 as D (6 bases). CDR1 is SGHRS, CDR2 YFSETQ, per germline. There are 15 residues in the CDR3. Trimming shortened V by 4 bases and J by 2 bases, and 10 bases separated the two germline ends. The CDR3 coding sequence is TGCGCCAGCAGCCACAGGGAACCTGGGGCCAACGTCCTGACTTTC. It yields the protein CASSHREPGANVLTF.

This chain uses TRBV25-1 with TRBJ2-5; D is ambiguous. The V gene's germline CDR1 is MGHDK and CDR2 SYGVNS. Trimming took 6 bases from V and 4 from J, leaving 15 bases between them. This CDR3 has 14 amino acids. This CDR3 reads CASSNSALGETQYF. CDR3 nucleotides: TGTGCCAGCAGCAACAGTGCTTTGGGAGAGACCCAGTACTTC.

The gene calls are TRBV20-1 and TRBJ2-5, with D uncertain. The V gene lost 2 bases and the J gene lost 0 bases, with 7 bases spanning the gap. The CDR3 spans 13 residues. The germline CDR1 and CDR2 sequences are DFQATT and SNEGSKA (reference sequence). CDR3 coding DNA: TGCAGTGCTAGACTCACGTACCAAGAGACCCAGTACTTC. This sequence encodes CSARLTYQETQYF.

CDR3: CASSISTGYNEQYF. The CDR3 bases are TGTGCCAGTAGTATCTCCACAGGGTATAACGAGCAGTACTTC. V usage is TRBV19 and J usage is TRBJ2-7; maybe TRBD1 (6 bases). This CDR3 region has 14 residues. Trimming shortened V by 3 bases and J by 5 bases, and 14 bases separated the two germline ends. Germline CDR1 and CDR2: LNHDA and SQIVND (reference sequence).

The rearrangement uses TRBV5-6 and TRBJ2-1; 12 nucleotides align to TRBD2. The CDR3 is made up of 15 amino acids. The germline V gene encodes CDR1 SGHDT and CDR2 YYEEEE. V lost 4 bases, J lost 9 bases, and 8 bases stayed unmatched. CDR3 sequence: CASSARLAGVFEQFF. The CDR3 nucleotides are TGTGCCAGCAGCGCACGACTAGCGGGAGTCTTTGAGCAGTTCTTC.

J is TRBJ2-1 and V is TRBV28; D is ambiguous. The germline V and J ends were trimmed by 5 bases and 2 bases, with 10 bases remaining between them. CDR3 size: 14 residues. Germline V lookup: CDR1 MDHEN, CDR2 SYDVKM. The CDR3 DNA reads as TGTGCCAGCAGTCCGGACGGACCCTACAATGAGCAGTTCTTC. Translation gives CASSPDGPYNEQFF.

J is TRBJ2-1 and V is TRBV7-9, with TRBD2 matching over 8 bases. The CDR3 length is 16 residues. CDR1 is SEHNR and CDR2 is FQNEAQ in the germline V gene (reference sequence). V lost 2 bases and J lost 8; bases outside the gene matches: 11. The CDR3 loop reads CASSLWSGRSGDEQFF. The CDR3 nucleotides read TGTGCCAGCAGCTTATGGAGCGGGAGAAGTGGAGATGAGCAGTTCTTC.

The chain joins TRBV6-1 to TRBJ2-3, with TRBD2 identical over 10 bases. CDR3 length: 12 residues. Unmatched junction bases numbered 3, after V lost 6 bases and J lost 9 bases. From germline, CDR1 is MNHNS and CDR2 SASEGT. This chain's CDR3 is CASRSAGGTQYF. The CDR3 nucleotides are TGTGCCAGCAGATCAGCGGGAGGGACGCAGTATTTT.

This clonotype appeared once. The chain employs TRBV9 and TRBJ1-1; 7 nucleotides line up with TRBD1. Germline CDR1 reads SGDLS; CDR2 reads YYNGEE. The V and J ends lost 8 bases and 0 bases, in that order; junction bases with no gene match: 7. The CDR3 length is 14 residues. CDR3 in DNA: TGTGCCAGTACGGACAGGCACATGAACACTGAAGCTTTCTTT. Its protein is CASTDRHMNTEAFF.

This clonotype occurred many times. The CDR3 loop reads CASSEYRDTGELFF. The CDR3 DNA sequence: TGCGCCAGCAGTGAGTACCGAGACACCGGGGAGCTGTTTTTT. The chain combines TRBV10-1 with TRBJ2-2; D is unclear. The V and J ends lost 1 base and 3 bases respectively, with 6 bases between them. CDR3 length: 14 residues. Germline V gene lookup returns CDR1 WNHNN and CDR2 SYGVQD (reference sequence).

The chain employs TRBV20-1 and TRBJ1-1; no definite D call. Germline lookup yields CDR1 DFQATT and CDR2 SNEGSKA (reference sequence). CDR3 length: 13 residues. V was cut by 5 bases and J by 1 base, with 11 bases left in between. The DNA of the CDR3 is TGCAGTGCTGCTAATCCCGGGAACACTGAAGCTTTCTTT. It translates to CSAANPGNTEAFF.

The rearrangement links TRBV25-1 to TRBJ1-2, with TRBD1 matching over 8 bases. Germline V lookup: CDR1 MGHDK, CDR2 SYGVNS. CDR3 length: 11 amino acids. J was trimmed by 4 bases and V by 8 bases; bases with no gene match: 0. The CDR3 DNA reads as TGTGCCAGCGGACAGGGCTATGGCTACACCTTC. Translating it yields CASGQGYGYTF.

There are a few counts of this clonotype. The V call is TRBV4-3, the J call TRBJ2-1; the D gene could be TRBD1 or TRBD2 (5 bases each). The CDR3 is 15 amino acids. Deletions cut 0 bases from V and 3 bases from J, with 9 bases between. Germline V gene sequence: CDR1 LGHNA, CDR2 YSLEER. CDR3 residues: CASSQETGRYNEQFF. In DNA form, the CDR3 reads TGCGCCAGCAGCCAAGAGACGGGACGCTACAATGAGCAGTTCTTC.

The CDR3 region is CASSPSVSGANVLTF. The CDR3 nucleotides read TGTGCCAGCTCACCGTCCGTCTCTGGGGCCAACGTCCTGACTTTC. The genes are TRBV18 and TRBJ2-6, with no clear D. Germline V gene data show CDR1 as KGHSH and CDR2 as LQKENI. The CDR3 extends over 15 amino acids. V dropped 3 bases and J dropped 0 bases, with 6 bases sitting between them.

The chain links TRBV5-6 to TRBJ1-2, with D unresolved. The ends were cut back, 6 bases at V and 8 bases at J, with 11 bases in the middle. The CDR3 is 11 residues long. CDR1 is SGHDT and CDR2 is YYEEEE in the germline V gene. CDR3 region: CASTTGGGYTF. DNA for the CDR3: TGTGCCAGCACCACCGGAGGCGGCTACACCTTC. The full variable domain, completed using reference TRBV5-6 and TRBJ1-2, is DAGVTQSPTHLIKTRGQQVTLRCSPKSGHDTVSWYQQALGQGPQFIFQYYEEEERQRGNFPDRFSGHQFPNYSSELNVNALLLGDSALYLCASTTGGGYTFGSGTRLTVV.

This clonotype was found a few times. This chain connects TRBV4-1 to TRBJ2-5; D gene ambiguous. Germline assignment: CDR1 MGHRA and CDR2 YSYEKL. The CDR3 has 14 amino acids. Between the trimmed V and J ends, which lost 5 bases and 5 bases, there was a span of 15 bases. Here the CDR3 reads CASSSQLTQETQYF. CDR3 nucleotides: TGCGCCAGCAGCTCCCAGCTGACCCAGGAGACCCAGTACTTC.

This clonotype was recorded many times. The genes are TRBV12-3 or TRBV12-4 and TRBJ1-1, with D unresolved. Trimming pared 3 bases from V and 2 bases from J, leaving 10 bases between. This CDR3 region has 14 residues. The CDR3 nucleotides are TGTGCCAGCAGTTTCGGGGAAGAAAACACTGAAGCTTTCTTT. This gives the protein CASSFGEENTEAFF.

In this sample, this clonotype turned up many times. CDR3 in amino acids: CAWSMGVYEQFF. The DNA of the CDR3 is TGTGCCTGGAGTATGGGGGTCTATGAGCAGTTCTTC. The chain uses TRBV30 and TRBJ2-1; D tentatively reads TRBD1 or TRBD2 (5 bases each). Trimming removed 2 bases from V and 8 bases from J, with 10 bases in between. Germline-derived CDR1 and CDR2 are GTSNPN and SVGIG (reference sequence). The CDR3 is 12 residues long.

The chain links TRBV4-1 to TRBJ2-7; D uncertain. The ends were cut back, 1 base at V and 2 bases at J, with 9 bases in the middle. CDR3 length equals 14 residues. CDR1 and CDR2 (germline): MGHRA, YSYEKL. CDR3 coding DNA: TGCGCCAGCAGCCAAGTCGCCTTAACCTACGAGCAGTACTTC. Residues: CASSQVALTYEQYF.

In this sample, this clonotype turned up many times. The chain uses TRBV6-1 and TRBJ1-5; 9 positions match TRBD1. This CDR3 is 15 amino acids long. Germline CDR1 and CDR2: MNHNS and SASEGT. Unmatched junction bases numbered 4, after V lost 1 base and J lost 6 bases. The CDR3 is CASSEDGTGSQPQHF. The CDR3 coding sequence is TGTGCCAGCAGTGAAGACGGGACAGGGTCTCAGCCCCAGCATTTT.

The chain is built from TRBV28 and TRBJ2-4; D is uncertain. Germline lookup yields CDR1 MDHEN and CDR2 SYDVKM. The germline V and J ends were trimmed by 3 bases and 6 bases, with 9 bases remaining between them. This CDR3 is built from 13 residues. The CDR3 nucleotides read TGTGCCAGCAGTTTGGACCAACTAAACATTCAGTACTTC. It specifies CASSLDQLNIQYF.

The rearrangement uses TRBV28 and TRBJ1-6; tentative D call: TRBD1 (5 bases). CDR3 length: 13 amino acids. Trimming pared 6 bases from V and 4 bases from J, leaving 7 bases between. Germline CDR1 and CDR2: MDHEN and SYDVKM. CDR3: CASRRQYNSPLHF. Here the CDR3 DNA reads TGTGCCAGCAGACGACAGTATAATTCACCCCTCCACTTT.

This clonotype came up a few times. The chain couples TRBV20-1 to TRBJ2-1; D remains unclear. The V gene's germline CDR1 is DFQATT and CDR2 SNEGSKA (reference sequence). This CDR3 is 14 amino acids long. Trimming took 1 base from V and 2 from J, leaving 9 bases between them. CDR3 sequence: CSARGLSTYNEQFF. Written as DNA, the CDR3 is TGCAGTGCTAGAGGTTTATCAACCTACAATGAGCAGTTCTTC.

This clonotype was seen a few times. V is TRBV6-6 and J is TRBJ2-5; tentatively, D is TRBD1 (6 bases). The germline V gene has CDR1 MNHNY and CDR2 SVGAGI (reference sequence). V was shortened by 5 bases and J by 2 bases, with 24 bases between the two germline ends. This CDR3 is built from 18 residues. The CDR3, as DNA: TGTGCCAGCAGTCCCCCCGGGCGACAGGCGAGGAATCAAGAGACCCAGTACTTC. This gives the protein CASSPPGRQARNQETQYF.

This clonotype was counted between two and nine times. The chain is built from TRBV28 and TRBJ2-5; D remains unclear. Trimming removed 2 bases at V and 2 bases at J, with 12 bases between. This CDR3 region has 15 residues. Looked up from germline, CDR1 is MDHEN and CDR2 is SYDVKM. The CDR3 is CASSLRPGLQETQYF. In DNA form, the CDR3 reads TGTGCCAGCAGTTTACGTCCGGGCTTGCAAGAGACCCAGTACTTC.

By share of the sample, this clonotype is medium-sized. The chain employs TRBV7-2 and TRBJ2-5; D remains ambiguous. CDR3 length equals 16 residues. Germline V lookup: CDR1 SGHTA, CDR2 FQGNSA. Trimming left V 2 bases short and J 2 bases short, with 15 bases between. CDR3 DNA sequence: TGTGCCAGCAGCTTAATGTATGGGCAGTCGCAAGAGACCCAGTACTTC. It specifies CASSLMYGQSQETQYF.

The CDR3 protein is CAISEPRQGRDEQFF. The CDR3 DNA follows: TGTGCCATCAGTGAGCCCCGACAGGGGAGAGATGAGCAGTTCTTC. The genes are TRBV10-3 and TRBJ2-1; 8 positions match TRBD1. Unmatched junction bases numbered 8, after V lost 2 bases and J lost 8 bases. This CDR3 region has 15 residues. The germline V gene encodes CDR1 ENHRY and CDR2 SYGVKD.

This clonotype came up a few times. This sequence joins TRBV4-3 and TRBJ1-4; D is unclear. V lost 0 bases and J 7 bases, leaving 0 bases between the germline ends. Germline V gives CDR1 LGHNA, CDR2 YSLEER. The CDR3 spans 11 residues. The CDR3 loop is CASSQDEKLFF. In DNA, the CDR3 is TGCGCCAGCAGCCAAGATGAAAAACTGTTTTTT.

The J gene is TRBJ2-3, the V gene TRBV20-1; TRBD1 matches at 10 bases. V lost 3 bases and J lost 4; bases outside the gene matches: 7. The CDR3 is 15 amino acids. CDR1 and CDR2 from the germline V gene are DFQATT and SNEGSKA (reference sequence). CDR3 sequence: CSARSGTGVADTQYF. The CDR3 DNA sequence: TGCAGTGCTAGGTCCGGGACAGGGGTGGCAGATACGCAGTATTTT.